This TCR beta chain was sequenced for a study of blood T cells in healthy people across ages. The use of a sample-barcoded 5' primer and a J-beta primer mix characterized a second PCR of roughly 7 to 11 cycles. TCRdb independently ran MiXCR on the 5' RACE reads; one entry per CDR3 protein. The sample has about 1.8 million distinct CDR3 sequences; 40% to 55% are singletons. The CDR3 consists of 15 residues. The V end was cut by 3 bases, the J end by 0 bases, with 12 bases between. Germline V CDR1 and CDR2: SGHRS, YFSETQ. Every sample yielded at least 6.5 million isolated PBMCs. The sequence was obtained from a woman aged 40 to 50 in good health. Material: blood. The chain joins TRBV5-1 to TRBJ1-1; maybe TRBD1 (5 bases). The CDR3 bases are TGCGCCAGCAGCTCAGGGTCCGAAATGAACACTGAAGCTTTCTTT. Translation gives CASSSGSEMNTEAFF.